These 28 T cell receptor beta chains came from one sample sequenced in a study of blood T cell repertoires in COVID-19. Profiling relied on immunoSEQ multiplex PCR, and the TCRdb table lists in-frame clones only, not all of them. The sample lists fewer than 350,000 clones; 65% to 90% were seen once. The specimen sequenced was PBMCs or T cells enriched from blood (not recorded which). The receptors shown here come from a woman in her thirties or forties with acute COVID-19.

The chain links TRBV6-2 or TRBV6-3 to TRBJ2-3; TRBD2 aligns across 16 bases. The CDR3 covers 18 residues. V lost 5 bases to trimming and J lost 6 bases; unmatched junction nucleotides: 11. Germline V gene data show CDR1 as MNHEY and CDR2 as SVGEGT. The CDR3 sequence: CASSPGLAGGSAPDTQYF. The CDR3 bases are TGTGCCAGCAGTCCGGGACTAGCGGGGGGGTCGGCCCCGGATACGCAGTATTTT.

This rearrangement joins TRBV27 to TRBJ1-2; D might be TRBD1 (6 bases). Germline V CDR1 and CDR2: MNHEY, SMNVEV (reference sequence). This CDR3 has 15 residues. V lost 8 bases and J lost 2, with 18 bases in between. The CDR3 DNA follows: TGTGCCAGCGCCTACAGGGTCGGGAGGAACTATGGCTACACCTTC. Translation: CASAYRVGRNYGYTF.

The gene calls are TRBV3-1 (or the pseudogene TRBV3-2) and TRBJ2-1; TRBD1 agrees at 10 bases. This CDR3 has 16 amino acids. J gave up 6 bases and V 4 bases, and 9 bases lay outside the gene matches. Germline CDR1 LGHDT, CDR2 YNNKEL (reference sequence). This chain's CDR3 is CASSLKARTGGNEQFF. In nucleotides, the CDR3 is TGTGCCAGCAGCCTAAAAGCTAGGACAGGGGGCAATGAGCAGTTCTTC.

This sequence joins TRBV6-5 and TRBJ1-2; maybe TRBD1 (6 bases). Trimming pared 1 base from V and 4 bases from J, leaving 13 bases between. CDR1 is MNHEY and CDR2 is SVGAGI in the germline V gene. CDR3 length: 15 amino acids. As DNA, the CDR3 is TGTGCCAGCAGTTACTTGGGGGCCCGGTTCTATGGCTACACCTTC. Its translation is CASSYLGARFYGYTF.

This chain connects TRBV19 to TRBJ1-2; 7 bases are a match to TRBD1. With 5 bases clipped from V and 8 bases from J, the junction kept 11 bases outside the gene matches. This CDR3 comprises 14 residues. The germline V gene encodes CDR1 LNHDA and CDR2 SQIVND (reference sequence). The CDR3 loop reads CASSPGTAPWGYTF. The CDR3 nucleotides read TGTGCCAGTAGTCCCGGGACAGCCCCATGGGGCTACACCTTC.

The genes are TRBV7-9 and TRBJ1-2, with D possibly being TRBD1 (5 bases). Germline CDR1 reads SEHNR; CDR2 reads FQNEAQ (reference sequence). The CDR3 loop spans 15 amino acids. V lost 1 base, J lost 4 bases, and 13 bases lay in between. The CDR3 DNA reads as TGTGCCAGCAGCTTAGATCGGGGGGAAGTCTATGGCTACACCTTC. This encodes CASSLDRGEVYGYTF.

This rearrangement joins TRBV4-2 to TRBJ2-5; 13 bases agree with TRBD2. Trimming removed 4 bases from V and 3 bases from J; junction bases left unmatched: 2. Germline V CDR1 and CDR2: LGHNA, YNFKEQ. The CDR3 loop spans 15 amino acids. The CDR3 nucleotides are TGTGCCAGCAGCCCCGGACTAGCGGGAGAAGAGACCCAGTACTTC. Its translation: CASSPGLAGEETQYF.

The gene calls are TRBV6-5 and TRBJ1-5; D might be TRBD1 (5 bases). Deletions cut 5 bases from V and 5 bases from J, with 10 bases between. The CDR3 is 13 residues long. The germline CDR1 and CDR2 sequences are MNHEY and SVGAGI. In DNA, the CDR3 is TGTGCCAGCAGTCGGACACCAGATCAGCCCCAGCATTTT. Protein: CASSRTPDQPQHF.

This clone has just one count. The chain joins TRBV21-1 to TRBJ1-5. TRBV21-1 is classified as a pseudogene. The CDR3 extends over 15 amino acids. The CDR3 region is CASSKENSSNQPQHF. The CDR3 nucleotides read TGTGCCAGCAGCAAAGAAAATAGCAGCAATCAGCCCCAGCATTTT.

The V gene is TRBV5-4, the J gene TRBJ2-5, with D possibly TRBD2 on 6 matching bases. Per the germline V gene, CDR1 is SGHNT and CDR2 is YYREEE (reference sequence). V was pared by 2 bases and J by 2 bases, with 10 bases between. The CDR3 consists of 14 residues. The DNA of the CDR3 is TGTGCCAGCAGCTTACCGGGGGTTCAAGAGACCCAGTACTTC. Its protein is CASSLPGVQETQYF.

The chain couples TRBV18 to TRBJ2-3, with 7 bases identical to TRBD1. Unmatched junction bases numbered 3, after V lost 3 bases and J lost 0 bases. This CDR3 has 15 residues. Per germline, CDR1 KGHSH and CDR2 LQKENI. The CDR3 loop is CASSPQDRSTDTQYF. The CDR3 bases are TGTGCCAGCTCACCCCAGGACAGGAGCACAGATACGCAGTATTTT.

The gene calls are TRBV28 and TRBJ2-7, with D perhaps TRBD1 (6 bases). The CDR3 has 16 residues. Trimming took off 5 bases at V and 0 bases at J, with 17 bases between the two ends. Germline V gene sequence: CDR1 MDHEN, CDR2 SYDVKM. CDR3 amino acids: CASSPRGHPSSYEQYF. In DNA form, the CDR3 reads TGTGCCAGCAGTCCCCGGGGACACCCGAGCTCCTACGAGCAGTACTTC.

V gene TRBV10-3 combines with J gene TRBJ2-7, with D possibly being TRBD1 (6 bases). Germline-derived CDR1 and CDR2 are ENHRY and SYGVKD. CDR3 size: 13 residues. V was cut by 8 bases and J by 6 bases, with 17 bases left in between. For the CDR3, the DNA is TGTGCCATCGCTCCCCAGGGGATGGGCGAGCAGTACTTC. Translation: CAIAPQGMGEQYF.

The CDR3 bases are TGCAGCGTTGAAGATTATAGGGGCCCTGAAGCTTTCTTT. Protein: CSVEDYRGPEAFF. This sequence joins TRBV29-1 and TRBJ1-1; weak D call: TRBD1 (5 bases). V was shortened by 0 bases and J by 6 bases, with 11 bases between the two germline ends. The CDR3 is 13 amino acids. CDR1 and CDR2 from the germline V gene are SQVTM and ANQGSEA.

The genes are TRBV7-9 and TRBJ1-6, with D unresolved. The CDR3 extends over 14 amino acids. Germline CDR1 and CDR2: SEHNR and FQNEAQ (reference sequence). Trimming removed 4 bases at V and 4 bases at J, with 8 bases between. CDR3 nucleotide sequence: TGTGCCAGCAGCTACAGCTCATATAATTCACCCCTCCACTTT. The encoded protein is CASSYSSYNSPLHF.

This rearrangement joins TRBV11-2 to TRBJ2-4; D might be TRBD1 (6 bases). Germline assignment: CDR1 SGHAT and CDR2 FQNNGV. The V and J ends lost 0 bases and 0 bases respectively, with 18 bases between them. The CDR3 spans 19 residues. The CDR3 loop is CASSLDLGVQGLAKNIQYF. CDR3 nucleotides: TGTGCCAGCAGCTTAGATTTGGGGGTACAGGGATTAGCCAAAAACATTCAGTACTTC.

As for this clone: Other DNA sequences of this sample code for an identical CDR3. V and J are TRBV6-1 and TRBJ2-1, with D tentatively TRBD2 (6 bases). CDR3 length: 15 residues. The V and J ends lost 3 bases and 0 bases respectively, with 9 bases between them. Per the germline V gene, CDR1 is MNHNS and CDR2 is SASEGT. The CDR3 is CASSEGLVSYNEQFF. The CDR3 DNA is TGTGCCAGCAGTGAGGGACTGGTCTCCTACAATGAGCAGTTCTTC.

This chain uses TRBV6-2 or TRBV6-3 with TRBJ2-2, with 7 bases identical to TRBD1. The V gene end was trimmed by 5 bases and the J gene end by 5 bases; junction bases not matched to a gene: 5. This CDR3 is built from 14 residues. The germline V gene has CDR1 MNHEY and CDR2 SVGEGT. The CDR3 sequence: CASSNYRGTGELFF. CDR3 nucleotides: TGTGCCAGCAGTAATTACAGGGGTACCGGGGAGCTGTTTTTT.

This clone was counted once. This chain joins TRBV9 and TRBJ1-6; TRBD1 might be the D (5 bases). Trimming took off 4 bases at V and 9 bases at J, with 17 bases between the two ends. The CDR3 runs 15 residues. Germline CDR1 is SGDLS and CDR2 is YYNGEE. The CDR3 here is CASSLSGGAGSPLHF. The CDR3 coding sequence is TGTGCCAGCAGCCTCTCGGGGGGAGCGGGTTCACCCCTCCACTTT. Using reference TRBV9 and TRBJ1-6 for the parts outside the CDR3, the full variable domain is DSGVTQTPKHLITATGQRVTLRCSPRSGDLSVYWYQQSLDQGLQFLIQYYNGEERAKGNILERFSAQQFPDLHSELNLSSLELGDSALYFCASSLSGGAGSPLHFGNGTRLTVT.

This rearrangement joins TRBV19 to TRBJ2-1; D unresolved. The CDR3 length is 15 residues. The V end lost 2 bases, the J end lost 6 bases, and 14 bases lay between the germline ends. Germline-derived CDR1 and CDR2 are LNHDA and SQIVND (reference sequence). The CDR3 is CASSIIRRVGNEQFF. CDR3 nucleotides: TGTGCCAGTAGTATAATCCGGAGAGTGGGCAATGAGCAGTTCTTC.

V usage is TRBV5-1 and J usage is TRBJ2-3; TRBD1 might be the D (6 bases). This CDR3 contains 16 residues. Germline V gene sequence: CDR1 SGHRS, CDR2 YFSETQ. Trimming removed 0 bases at V and 2 bases at J, with 13 bases between. In nucleotides, the CDR3 is TGCGCCAGCAGCTTGGTAGCAGGGGCGACCACAGATACGCAGTATTTT. It codes for CASSLVAGATTDTQYF.

The chain joins TRBV19 to TRBJ1-2; possibly TRBD1 for D (6 bases). The CDR3 extends over 16 amino acids. The V end lost 5 bases, the J end lost 0 bases, and 16 bases lay between the germline ends. Germline V gives CDR1 LNHDA, CDR2 SQIVND (reference sequence). CDR3 DNA: TGTGCCAGTAGTCGATCAACAGGGTACGCTAACTATGGCTACACCTTC. It is translated as CASSRSTGYANYGYTF.

The V and J genes are TRBV4-2 and TRBJ2-7; TRBD1 aligns across 7 bases. Trimming took 4 bases from V and 3 from J; bases not matched to a gene: 3. Germline CDR1 reads LGHNA; CDR2 reads YNFKEQ. This CDR3 comprises 13 residues. The CDR3 reads CASSPRQGYEQYF. In DNA, the CDR3 is TGTGCCAGCAGCCCAAGACAGGGCTACGAGCAGTACTTC.

The V call is TRBV28, the J call TRBJ2-1; no reliable D call. This CDR3 has 15 amino acids. Per germline, CDR1 MDHEN and CDR2 SYDVKM. V lost 7 bases to trimming and J lost 1 base, with 14 bases between them. The DNA for the CDR3 is TGTGCCAGCACCCCGGTCGGCGGATCCTACAATGAGCAGTTCTTC. This sequence encodes CASTPVGGSYNEQFF.

This clone was detected only a few times. The DNA of the CDR3 is TGTGCCAGCAGCCAGACTAGCGGGGGGGGCGATACGCAGTATTTT. Translation: CASSQTSGGGDTQYF. The chain carries TRBV6-5 and TRBJ2-3, with TRBD2 matching over 14 bases. The germline gives CDR1 MNHEY, CDR2 SVGAGI. Losses at the gene ends were 6 bases for V and 6 bases for J; bases not matched to a gene: 5. The CDR3 loop spans 15 amino acids.

This sequence joins TRBV7-6 and TRBJ2-3; 10 bases fit TRBD2. This CDR3 spans 16 amino acids. Germline V gene sequence: CDR1 SGHVS, CDR2 FNYEAQ. The V segment lost 4 bases and the J segment 2 bases; nucleotides outside the gene matches: 6. In nucleotides, the CDR3 is TGTGCCAGCAGCTCGGGAGCGGGAGGGGTCACAGATACGCAGTATTTT. Protein sequence: CASSSGAGGVTDTQYF.

This chain connects TRBV7-9 to TRBJ1-2; D gene ambiguous. The CDR3 has 13 amino acids. Germline V gene sequence: CDR1 SEHNR, CDR2 FQNEAQ (reference sequence). V was shortened by 1 base and J by 8 bases, with 11 bases between the two germline ends. The CDR3 DNA is TGTGCCAGCAGCTTAGAAGTAGCGTCGGGCTACACCTTC. It is translated as CASSLEVASGYTF.

The V gene is TRBV3-1 (or the pseudogene TRBV3-2), the J gene TRBJ1-6; D call uncertain. There are 13 residues in the CDR3. CDR1 is LGHDT, CDR2 YNNKEL, per germline (reference sequence). The V and J ends lost 1 base and 9 bases respectively, with 7 bases between them. The CDR3 DNA sequence: TGTGCCAGCAGCCAAGTCTCGTCTTCACCCCTCCACTTT. It is translated as CASSQVSSSPLHF.